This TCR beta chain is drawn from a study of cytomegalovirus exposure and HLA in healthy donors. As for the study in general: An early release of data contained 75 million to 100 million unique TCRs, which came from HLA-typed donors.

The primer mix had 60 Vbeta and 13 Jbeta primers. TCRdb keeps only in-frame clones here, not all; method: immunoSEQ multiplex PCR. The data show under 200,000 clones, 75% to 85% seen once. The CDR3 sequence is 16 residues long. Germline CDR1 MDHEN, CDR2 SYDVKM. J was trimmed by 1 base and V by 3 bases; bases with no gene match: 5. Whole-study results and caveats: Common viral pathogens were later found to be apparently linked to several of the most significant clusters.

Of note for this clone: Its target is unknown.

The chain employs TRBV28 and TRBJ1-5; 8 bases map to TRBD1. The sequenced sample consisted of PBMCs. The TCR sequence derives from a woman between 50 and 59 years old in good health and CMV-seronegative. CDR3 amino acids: CASSFAGGGSNQPQHF. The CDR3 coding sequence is TGTGCCAGCAGTTTCGCAGGGGGCGGCAGCAATCAGCCCCAGCATTTT.